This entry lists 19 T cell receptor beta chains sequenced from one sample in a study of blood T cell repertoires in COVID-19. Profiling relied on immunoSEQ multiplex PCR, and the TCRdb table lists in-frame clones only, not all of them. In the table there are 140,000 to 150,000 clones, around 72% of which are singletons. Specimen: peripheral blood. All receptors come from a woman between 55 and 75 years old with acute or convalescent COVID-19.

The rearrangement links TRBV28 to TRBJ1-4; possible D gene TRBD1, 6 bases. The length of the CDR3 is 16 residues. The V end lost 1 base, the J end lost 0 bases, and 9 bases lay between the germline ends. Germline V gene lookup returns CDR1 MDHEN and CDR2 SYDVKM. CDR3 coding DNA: TGTGCCAGCAGTTTATTTGCAGGGGCAACTAATGAAAAACTGTTTTTT. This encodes CASSLFAGATNEKLFF.

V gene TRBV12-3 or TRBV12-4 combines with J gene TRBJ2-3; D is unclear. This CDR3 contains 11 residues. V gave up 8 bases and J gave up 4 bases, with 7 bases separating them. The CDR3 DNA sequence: TGTGCCAGCCTCTATTCAGATACGCAGTATTTT. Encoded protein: CASLYSDTQYF.

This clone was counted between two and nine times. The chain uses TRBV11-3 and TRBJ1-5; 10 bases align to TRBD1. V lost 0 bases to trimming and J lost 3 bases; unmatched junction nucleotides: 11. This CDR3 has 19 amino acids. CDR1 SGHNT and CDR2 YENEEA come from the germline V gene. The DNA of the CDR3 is TGTGCCAGCAGCTTAGATCTCAAGGAGACAGGGGGCTACAATCAGCCCCAGCATTTT. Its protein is CASSLDLKETGGYNQPQHF. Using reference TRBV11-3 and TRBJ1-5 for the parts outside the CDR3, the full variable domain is EAGVVQSPRYKIIEKKQPVAFWCNPISGHNTLYWYLQNLGQGPELLIRYENEEAVDDSQLPKDRFSAERLKGVDSTLKIQPAELGDSAVYLCASSLDLKETGGYNQPQHFGDGTRLSIL.

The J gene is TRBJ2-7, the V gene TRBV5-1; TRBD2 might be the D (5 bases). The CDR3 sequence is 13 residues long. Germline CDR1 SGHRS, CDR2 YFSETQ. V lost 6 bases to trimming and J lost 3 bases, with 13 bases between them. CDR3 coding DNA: TGCGCCAGCAAACCGGACTCGGGCTACGAGCAGTACTTC. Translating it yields CASKPDSGYEQYF.

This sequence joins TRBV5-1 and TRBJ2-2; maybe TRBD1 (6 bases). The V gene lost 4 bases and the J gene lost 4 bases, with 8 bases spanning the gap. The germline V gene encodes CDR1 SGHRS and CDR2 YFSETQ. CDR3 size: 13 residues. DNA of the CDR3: TGCGCCAGCAGCCCGGACAGCACCGGGGAGCTGTTTTTT. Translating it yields CASSPDSTGELFF.

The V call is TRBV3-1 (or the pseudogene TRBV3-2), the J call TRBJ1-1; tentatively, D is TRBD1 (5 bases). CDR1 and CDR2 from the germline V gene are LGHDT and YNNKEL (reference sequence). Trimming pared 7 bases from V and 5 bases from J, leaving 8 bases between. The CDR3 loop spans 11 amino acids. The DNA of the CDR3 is TGTGCCAGCAAAGGGGTAACTGAAGCTTTCTTT. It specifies CASKGVTEAFF.

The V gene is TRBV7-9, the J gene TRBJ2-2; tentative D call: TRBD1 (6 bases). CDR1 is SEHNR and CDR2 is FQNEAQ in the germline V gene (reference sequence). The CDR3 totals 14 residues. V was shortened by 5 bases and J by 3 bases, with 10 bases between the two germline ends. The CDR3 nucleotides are TGTGCCAGCAGCCTCAGGGGTGACACCGGGGAGCTGTTTTTT. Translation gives CASSLRGDTGELFF.

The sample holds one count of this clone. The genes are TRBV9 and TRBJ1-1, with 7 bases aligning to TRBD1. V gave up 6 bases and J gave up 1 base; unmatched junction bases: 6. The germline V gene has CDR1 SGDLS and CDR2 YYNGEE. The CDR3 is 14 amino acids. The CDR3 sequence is CASTMTGRNTEAFF. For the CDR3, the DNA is TGTGCCAGCACCATGACAGGGAGGAACACTGAAGCTTTCTTT. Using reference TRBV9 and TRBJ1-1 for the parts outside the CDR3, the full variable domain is DSGVTQTPKHLITATGQRVTLRCSPRSGDLSVYWYQQSLDQGLQFLIQYYNGEERAKGNILERFSAQQFPDLHSELNLSSLELGDSALYFCASTMTGRNTEAFFGQGTRLTVV.

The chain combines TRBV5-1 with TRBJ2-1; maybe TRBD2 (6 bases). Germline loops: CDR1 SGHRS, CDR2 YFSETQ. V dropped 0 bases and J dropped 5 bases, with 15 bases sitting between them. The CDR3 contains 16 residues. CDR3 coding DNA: TGCGCCAGCAGCTTGGTCTCGGGGTCGGGAGACAATGAGCAGTTCTTC. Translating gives CASSLVSGSGDNEQFF.

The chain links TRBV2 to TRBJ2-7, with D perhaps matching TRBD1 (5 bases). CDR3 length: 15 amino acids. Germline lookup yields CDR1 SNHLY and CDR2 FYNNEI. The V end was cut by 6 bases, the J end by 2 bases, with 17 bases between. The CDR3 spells CASSYDSGYPYEQYF. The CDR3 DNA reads TGTGCCAGCAGCTACGACAGTGGGTACCCCTACGAGCAGTACTTC.

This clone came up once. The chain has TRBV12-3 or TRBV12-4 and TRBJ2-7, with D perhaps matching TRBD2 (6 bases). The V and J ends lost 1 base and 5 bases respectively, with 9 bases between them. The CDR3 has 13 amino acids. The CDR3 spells CASSLGGRNEQYF. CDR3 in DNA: TGTGCCAGCAGTTTAGGTGGGAGGAACGAGCAGTACTTC.

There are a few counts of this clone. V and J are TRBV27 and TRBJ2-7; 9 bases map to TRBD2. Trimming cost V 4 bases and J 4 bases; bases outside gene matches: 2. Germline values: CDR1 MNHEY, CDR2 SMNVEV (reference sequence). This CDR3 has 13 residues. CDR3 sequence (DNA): TGTGCCAGCAGTTGGCGGGAGGGGTACGAGCAGTACTTC. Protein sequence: CASSWREGYEQYF.

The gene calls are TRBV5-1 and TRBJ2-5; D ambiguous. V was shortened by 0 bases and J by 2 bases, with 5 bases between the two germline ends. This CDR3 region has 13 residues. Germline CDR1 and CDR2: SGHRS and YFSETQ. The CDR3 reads CASSLVRQETQYF. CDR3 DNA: TGCGCCAGCAGCTTGGTGAGACAAGAGACCCAGTACTTC.

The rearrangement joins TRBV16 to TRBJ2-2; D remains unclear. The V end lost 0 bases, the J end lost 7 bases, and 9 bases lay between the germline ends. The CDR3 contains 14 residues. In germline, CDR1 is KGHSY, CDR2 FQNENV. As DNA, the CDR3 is TGTGCCAGCAGCCAATCGATGCGGTACGGGGAGCTGTTTTTT. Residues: CASSQSMRYGELFF.

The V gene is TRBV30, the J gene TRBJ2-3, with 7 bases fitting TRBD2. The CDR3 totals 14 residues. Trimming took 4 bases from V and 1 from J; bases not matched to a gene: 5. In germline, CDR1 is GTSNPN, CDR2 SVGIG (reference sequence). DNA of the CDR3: TGTGCCTGGACCAGCGGGGTTGGCACAGATACGCAGTATTTT. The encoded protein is CAWTSGVGTDTQYF.

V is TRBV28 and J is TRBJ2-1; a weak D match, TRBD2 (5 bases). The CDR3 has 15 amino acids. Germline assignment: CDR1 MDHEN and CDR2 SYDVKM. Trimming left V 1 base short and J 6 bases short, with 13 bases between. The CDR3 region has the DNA TGTGCCAGCAGTTTATTGGTTCCGGGGTCCAATGAGCAGTTCTTC. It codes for CASSLLVPGSNEQFF.

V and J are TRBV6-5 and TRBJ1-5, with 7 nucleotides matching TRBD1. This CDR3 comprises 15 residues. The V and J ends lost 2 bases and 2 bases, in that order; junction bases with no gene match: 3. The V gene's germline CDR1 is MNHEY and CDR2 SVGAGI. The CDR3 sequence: CASSYGQGGNQPQHF. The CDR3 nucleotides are TGTGCCAGCAGTTACGGCCAGGGGGGCAATCAGCCCCAGCATTTT.

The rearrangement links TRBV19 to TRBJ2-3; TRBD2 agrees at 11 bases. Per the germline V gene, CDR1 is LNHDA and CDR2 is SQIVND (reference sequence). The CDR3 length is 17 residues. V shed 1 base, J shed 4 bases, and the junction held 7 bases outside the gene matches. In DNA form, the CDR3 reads TGTGCCAGTAGTATAGGCCTCTCTAGCGGGAGGTCAGATACGCAGTATTTT. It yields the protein CASSIGLSSGRSDTQYF.

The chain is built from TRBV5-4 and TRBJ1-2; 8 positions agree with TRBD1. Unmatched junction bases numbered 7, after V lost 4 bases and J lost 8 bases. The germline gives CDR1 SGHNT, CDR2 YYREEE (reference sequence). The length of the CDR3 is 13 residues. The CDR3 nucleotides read TGTGCCAGCAGCCTGGACAGGGTAGGAGGCTACACCTTC. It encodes CASSLDRVGGYTF.